These 32 T cell receptor beta chains came from one sample sequenced in a study of cytomegalovirus exposure and HLA in healthy donors. Some clones are missing from TCRdb's copy, which holds only in-frame ones; the method was immunoSEQ multiplex PCR. The data contain over 150,000 clones, approximately 82% of them seen just once; the ten biggest clones take up 10% to 15%. Source material: PBMCs. Every receptor here comes from a woman younger than 45 in good health and CMV-seropositive.

This clone was seen more than once but under ten times. V usage is TRBV5-1 and J usage is TRBJ2-7; 8 bases align to TRBD2. V was clipped by 0 bases and J by 4 bases; unmatched bases: 9. Germline V CDR1 and CDR2: SGHRS, YFSETQ. The CDR3 covers 16 residues. The CDR3: CASSLDGSGNRYEQYF. The CDR3, as DNA: TGCGCCAGCAGCTTGGATGGTAGCGGGAACAGGTACGAGCAGTACTTC. Filled out from reference TRBV5-1 and TRBJ2-7, the complete variable domain reads KAGVTQTPRYLIKTRGQQVTLSCSPISGHRSVSWYQQTPGQGLQFLFEYFSETQRNKGNFPGRFSGRQFSNSRSEMNVSTLELGDSALYLCASSLDGSGNRYEQYFGPGTRLTVT.

This chain connects TRBV11-2 to TRBJ1-1; TRBD1 matches at 7 bases. V dropped 5 bases and J dropped 9; count of bases not matched to a gene: 15. The germline gives CDR1 SGHAT, CDR2 FQNNGV. This CDR3 spans 15 amino acids. Here the CDR3 reads CASSPRTGSWGKAFF. CDR3 coding DNA: TGTGCCAGCAGCCCTAGGACAGGCTCGTGGGGGAAAGCTTTCTTT.

This chain uses TRBV7-9 with TRBJ1-2; 7 nucleotides line up with TRBD1. The CDR3 runs 17 residues. Germline V gene data show CDR1 as SEHNR and CDR2 as FQNEAQ (reference sequence). V was clipped by 3 bases and J by 4 bases; unmatched bases: 14. CDR3 DNA: TGTGCCAGCAGCTTCGAAGGGACAGCCAAAATTACCTATGGCTACACCTTC. Amino acids: CASSFEGTAKITYGYTF.

V gene TRBV5-1 combines with J gene TRBJ1-2; D is uncertain. CDR1 and CDR2 from the germline V gene are SGHRS and YFSETQ. The V end was cut by 5 bases, the J end by 4 bases, with 12 bases between. The CDR3 runs to 13 residues. Here the CDR3 reads CASSLSGPYGYTF. For the CDR3, the DNA is TGCGCCAGCAGTCTATCAGGTCCCTATGGCTACACCTTC.

A few counts support this clone. The chain links TRBV30 to TRBJ2-1, with a possible D match to TRBD2 (6 bases). V was pared by 2 bases and J by 9 bases, with 17 bases between. This CDR3 is built from 14 residues. Germline V gene data show CDR1 as GTSNPN and CDR2 as SVGIG (reference sequence). CDR3 DNA sequence: TGTGCCTGGAGTCCTGGTCTAGCGTATCTTGAGCAGTTCTTC. This gives the protein CAWSPGLAYLEQFF.

The rearrangement links TRBV18 to TRBJ2-1, with D perhaps TRBD1 (5 bases). The CDR3 has 16 residues. Germline CDR1 and CDR2: KGHSH and LQKENI. V lost 5 bases and J lost 4, with 18 bases in between. The CDR3 coding sequence is TGTGCCAGCTCAATTACCGGACACAACGATTACAATGAGCAGTTCTTC. Its translation: CASSITGHNDYNEQFF.

The chain uses TRBV4-1 and TRBJ2-5, with TRBD2 as a possible D gene (6 bases). The CDR3 consists of 13 residues. Germline CDR1 and CDR2: MGHRA and YSYEKL. Trimming removed 1 base at V and 7 bases at J, with 10 bases between. Written as DNA, the CDR3 is TGCGCCAGCAGCCAAGGCGGAGGGGTGACCCAGTACTTC. This gives the protein CASSQGGGVTQYF.

The J gene is TRBJ2-1, the V gene TRBV27; 8 bases map to TRBD1. Germline values: CDR1 MNHEY, CDR2 SMNVEV (reference sequence). CDR3 length: 13 amino acids. Trimming at V came to 5 bases and at J to 7 bases, leaving 4 bases not matched to a gene. The CDR3 loop is CASSLGQGNEQFF. The CDR3 region has the DNA TGTGCCAGCAGTCTCGGACAGGGTAATGAGCAGTTCTTC.

This chain uses TRBV6-5 with TRBJ2-3; D not certain. The CDR3 is 13 amino acids. Trimming cost V 7 bases and J 4 bases, with 12 bases left between them. Germline CDR1 reads MNHEY; CDR2 reads SVGAGI. The CDR3 protein is CASTLPGADTQYF. CDR3 bases: TGTGCCAGCACCCTCCCCGGAGCAGATACGCAGTATTTT.

This chain links TRBV5-1 with TRBJ1-1; possible D gene TRBD1, 6 bases. CDR3 length: 15 amino acids. The V end lost 4 bases, the J end lost 5 bases, and 18 bases lay between the germline ends. Germline CDR1 is SGHRS and CDR2 is YFSETQ. CDR3: CASSPSLQGGTEAFF. CDR3 in DNA: TGCGCCAGCAGCCCCTCATTACAGGGTGGGACTGAAGCTTTCTTT.

The CDR3 is CASSRELGGGELFF. The CDR3 nucleotides read TGTGCCAGCAGCCGGGAACTAGGTGGCGGGGAGCTGTTTTTT. The chain uses TRBV14 and TRBJ2-2; D is perhaps TRBD2 (5 bases). Per the germline V gene, CDR1 is SGHDN and CDR2 is FVKESK. The CDR3 is 14 amino acids. V was trimmed by 4 bases and J by 7 bases, leaving 13 bases between them.

This clone was observed once. The gene calls are TRBV7-6 and TRBJ2-7; TRBD2 matches at 9 bases. This CDR3 comprises 17 residues. Germline CDR1 SGHVS, CDR2 FNYEAQ. The V gene end was trimmed by 8 bases and the J gene end by 0 bases; junction bases not matched to a gene: 14. For the CDR3, the DNA is TGTGCCAGCCCATCGGGACTAGCACGTTCGAGCTCCTACGAGCAGTACTTC. Its translation: CASPSGLARSSSYEQYF.

This chain joins TRBV28 and TRBJ2-7, with D tentatively TRBD2 (7 bases). This CDR3 region has 14 residues. With 6 bases removed from V and 3 bases from J, the gap between germline ends came to 15 bases. The germline gives CDR1 MDHEN, CDR2 SYDVKM. The CDR3 region is CASRGPGGHYEQYF. In nucleotides, the CDR3 is TGTGCCAGCAGGGGACCGGGGGGACACTACGAGCAGTACTTC.

The J gene is TRBJ1-5, the V gene TRBV6-5, with D possibly matching TRBD1 (6 bases). CDR1 and CDR2 from the germline V gene are MNHEY and SVGAGI. Trimming removed 6 bases at V and 7 bases at J, with 19 bases between. The CDR3 runs to 15 residues. CDR3 in DNA: TGTGCCAGCAGACCCTTTCAGGGGACGTTGCAGCCCCAGCATTTT. It specifies CASRPFQGTLQPQHF.

The rearrangement joins TRBV15 to TRBJ1-3, with 7 positions matching TRBD1. The V segment lost 1 base and the J segment 7 bases; nucleotides outside the gene matches: 1. The germline V gene has CDR1 LNHNV and CDR2 YYDKDF (reference sequence). The CDR3 extends over 13 amino acids. This CDR3 reads CATSRGDSNTIYF. Written as DNA, the CDR3 is TGTGCCACCAGCAGAGGGGACAGCAACACCATATATTTT.

In nucleotides, the CDR3 is TGTGCCACCAGCAGGAGGGGGATTGACAATGAGCAGTTCTTC. Protein product: CATSRRGIDNEQFF. The V and J genes are TRBV15 and TRBJ2-1; perhaps TRBD1 as D (6 bases). This CDR3 spans 14 amino acids. V was pared by 3 bases and J by 5 bases, with 11 bases between. Per germline, CDR1 LNHNV and CDR2 YYDKDF (reference sequence). Looking up the rest from reference TRBV15 and TRBJ2-1 gives the full variable domain: DAMVIQNPRYQVTQFGKPVTLSCSQTLNHNVMYWYQQKSSQAPKLLFHYYDKDFNNEADTPDNFQSRRPNTSFCFLDIRSPGLGDTAMYLCATSRRGIDNEQFFGPGTRLTVL.

With respect to this clone: Additional DNA sequences in this sample encode the identical CDR3. This sequence joins TRBV6-6 and TRBJ2-5; D is undetermined. The V end lost 6 bases, the J end lost 1 base, and 3 bases lay between the germline ends. This CDR3 has 11 amino acids. Per the germline V gene, CDR1 is MNHNY and CDR2 is SVGAGI (reference sequence). The CDR3 DNA reads as TGTGCCAGCAGCCTCCAAGAGACCCAGTACTTC. Translation gives CASSLQETQYF.

Here the CDR3 DNA reads TGTGCCAGCAGCCAGCTCGGGGACAATCAGCCCCAGCATTTT. It is translated as CASSQLGDNQPQHF. The genes are TRBV4-2 and TRBJ1-5; no firm D call. CDR1 and CDR2 (germline): LGHNA, YNFKEQ. The ends were cut back, 3 bases at V and 3 bases at J, with 9 bases in the middle. The CDR3 has 14 residues.

The chain recombines TRBV2 with TRBJ1-1, with D possibly TRBD1 on 5 matching bases. CDR1 is SNHLY, CDR2 FYNNEI, per germline. V was trimmed by 6 bases and J by 11 bases, leaving 22 bases between them. This CDR3 spans 14 amino acids. CDR3 loop: CASRDPRGGTLAFF. DNA for the CDR3: TGTGCCAGCAGAGATCCTCGGGGGGGTACACTTGCTTTCTTT.

Here the CDR3 reads CASSPTVYEQYF. Written as DNA, the CDR3 is TGTGCCAGCAGCCCGACAGTCTACGAGCAGTACTTC. V gene TRBV11-2 combines with J gene TRBJ2-7, with TRBD1 as a possible D gene (5 bases). Germline CDR1 SGHAT, CDR2 FQNNGV. Trimming removed 5 bases from V and 3 bases from J, with 8 bases in between. CDR3 size: 12 residues.

V gene TRBV29-1 combines with J gene TRBJ1-1; 7 nucleotides line up with TRBD1. Germline V gene data show CDR1 as SQVTM and CDR2 as ANQGSEA. The CDR3 is made up of 14 amino acids. The V gene end was trimmed by 5 bases and the J gene end by 1 base; junction bases not matched to a gene: 7. DNA of the CDR3: TGCAGCGTTACACGGGACAGCCGGAACACTGAAGCTTTCTTT. Encoded protein: CSVTRDSRNTEAFF.

J is TRBJ1-1 and V is TRBV10-1, with a possible D match to TRBD1 (5 bases). Germline CDR1 WNHNN, CDR2 SYGVQD (reference sequence). The CDR3 runs 11 residues. Trimming shortened V by 5 bases and J by 5 bases, and 6 bases separated the two germline ends. Here the CDR3 DNA reads TGCGCCAGCAGTTCAGGGACTGAAGCTTTCTTT. Translating it yields CASSSGTEAFF.

J is TRBJ1-3 and V is TRBV7-9; 8 positions match TRBD1. V dropped 7 bases and J dropped 4; count of bases not matched to a gene: 6. The CDR3 totals 14 residues. Per the germline V gene, CDR1 is SEHNR and CDR2 is FQNEAQ (reference sequence). The CDR3 loop is CASTQGAQGNTIYF. The CDR3 coding sequence is TGTGCCAGCACCCAGGGGGCACAAGGAAACACCATATATTTT.

This rearrangement joins TRBV6-5 to TRBJ2-3; D may be TRBD2 (5 bases). Germline V gene sequence: CDR1 MNHEY, CDR2 SVGAGI. Trimming cost V 7 bases and J 1 base, with 15 bases left between them. The CDR3 consists of 15 residues. The CDR3 here is CASTMRALRTDTQYF. The CDR3 nucleotides are TGTGCCAGCACCATGAGGGCTTTGCGCACAGATACGCAGTATTTT.

The CDR3 DNA follows: TGTGCCACCAGGGGCCTTACTGGCACAGATACGCAGTATTTT. Protein sequence: CATRGLTGTDTQYF. The chain couples TRBV27 to TRBJ2-3, with a weak D call TRBD1 (6 bases). The germline CDR1 and CDR2 sequences are MNHEY and SMNVEV (reference sequence). The CDR3 contains 14 residues. V was shortened by 10 bases and J by 1 base, with 15 bases between the two germline ends.

In this sample, this clone turned up a few times. The CDR3 here is CASSVGDRLETEAFF. CDR3 nucleotide sequence: TGTGCCAGCAGCGTGGGAGACAGGTTAGAGACTGAAGCTTTCTTT. The chain uses TRBV9 and TRBJ1-1; perhaps TRBD1 as D (6 bases). Germline CDR1 SGDLS, CDR2 YYNGEE. The CDR3 sequence is 15 residues long. V was trimmed by 2 bases and J by 5 bases, leaving 16 bases between them. The complete variable domain, with remaining parts taken from reference TRBV9 and TRBJ1-1, reads DSGVTQTPKHLITATGQRVTLRCSPRSGDLSVYWYQQSLDQGLQFLIQYYNGEERAKGNILERFSAQQFPDLHSELNLSSLELGDSALYFCASSVGDRLETEAFFGQGTRLTVV.

The gene calls are TRBV30 and TRBJ1-1; possibly TRBD1 for D (6 bases). Germline-derived CDR1 and CDR2 are GTSNPN and SVGIG (reference sequence). The CDR3 sequence is 12 residues long. V lost 2 bases and J 7 bases, leaving 11 bases between the germline ends. The CDR3 DNA is TGTGCCTGGAGTACAGGGCGGATTGAAGCTTTCTTT. It encodes CAWSTGRIEAFF.

The chain recombines TRBV6-1 with TRBJ1-1; D unresolved. The CDR3 is 16 residues long. V shed 4 bases and J shed 4 bases, with 19 bases lying between them. Germline values: CDR1 MNHNS, CDR2 SASEGT. CDR3 nucleotide sequence: TGTGCCAGCAGTGCCCGTCCTTGGAGGGCGGGCACTGAAGCTTTCTTT. Residues: CASSARPWRAGTEAFF.

V usage is TRBV25-1 and J usage is TRBJ1-1; possibly TRBD1 for D (6 bases). Germline loops: CDR1 MGHDK, CDR2 SYGVNS. Trimming cost V 4 bases and J 4 bases, with 13 bases left between them. The CDR3 is made up of 14 amino acids. The CDR3 here is CASSANRERTEAFF. In DNA, the CDR3 is TGTGCCAGCAGTGCAAACAGGGAGCGCACTGAAGCTTTCTTT.

The chain is built from TRBV5-6 and TRBJ2-5, with TRBD1 matching over 8 bases. Unmatched junction bases numbered 15, after V lost 5 bases and J lost 9 bases. Germline CDR1 is SGHDT and CDR2 is YYEEEE. The CDR3 runs 15 residues. The CDR3 is CASSWGSGTGVAQYF. The CDR3 nucleotides read TGTGCCAGCAGTTGGGGTTCCGGGACAGGAGTCGCCCAGTACTTC.

The rearrangement uses TRBV30 and TRBJ1-2, with 10 bases lining up with TRBD1. The CDR3 sequence is 16 residues long. From germline, CDR1 is GTSNPN and CDR2 SVGIG (reference sequence). The ends lost 5 bases at V and 4 bases at J; junction bases unmatched: 13. The chain's CDR3 is CAWSPGQGSTSYGYTF. Written as DNA, the CDR3 is TGTGCCTGGTCTCCGGGACAGGGGTCGACGAGCTATGGCTACACCTTC.

In this sample, this clone turned up a few times. The genes are TRBV2 and TRBJ2-5; D remains unclear. Per the germline V gene, CDR1 is SNHLY and CDR2 is FYNNEI. Between the trimmed V and J ends, which lost 7 bases and 2 bases, there was a span of 5 bases. This CDR3 spans 11 amino acids. The CDR3 here is CASNSQETQYF. CDR3 DNA: TGTGCCAGCAACAGTCAAGAGACCCAGTACTTC.